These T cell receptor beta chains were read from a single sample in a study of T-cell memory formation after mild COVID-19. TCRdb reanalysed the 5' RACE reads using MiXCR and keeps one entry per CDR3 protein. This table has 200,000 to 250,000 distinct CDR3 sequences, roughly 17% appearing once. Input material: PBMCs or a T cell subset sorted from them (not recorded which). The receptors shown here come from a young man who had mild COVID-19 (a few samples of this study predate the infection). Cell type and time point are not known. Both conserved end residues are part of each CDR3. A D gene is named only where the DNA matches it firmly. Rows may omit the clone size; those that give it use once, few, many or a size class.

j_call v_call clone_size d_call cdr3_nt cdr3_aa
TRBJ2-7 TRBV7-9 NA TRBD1 TGTGCCAGCAGCTCCCGGGACAGCTACGAGCAGTACTTC CASSSRDSYEQYF
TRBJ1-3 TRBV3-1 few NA TGTGCCAGCAGCCAAGGAACAGACTCTGGAAACACCATATATTTT CASSQGTDSGNTIYF
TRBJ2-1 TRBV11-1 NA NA TGTGCCAGCAGAAGGGGGGGGAACAATGAGCAGTTCTTC CASRRGGNNEQFF
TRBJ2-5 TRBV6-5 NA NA TGTGCCAGCAGTTACTCGGGCCAGGGCGTGGGAGGAGAGACCCAGTACTTC CASSYSGQGVGGETQYF
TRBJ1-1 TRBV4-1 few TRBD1 TGCGCCAGCAGCCTCGGGACAGGGGGGGAGAACACTGAAGCTTTCTTT CASSLGTGGENTEAFF
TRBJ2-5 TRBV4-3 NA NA TGCGCCAGCAGCCAAGATGTGGCGGGCGGCGAGACCCAGTACTTC CASSQDVAGGETQYF
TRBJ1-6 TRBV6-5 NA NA TGTGCCAGCAGTTCTGCCTTGGGGGGTCATAACTATAATTCACCCCTCCACTTT CASSSALGGHNYNSPLHF
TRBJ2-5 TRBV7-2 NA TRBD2 TGTGCCAGCAGCTTAGATGCGGGGGGGGTGGAGACCCAGTACTTC CASSLDAGGVETQYF
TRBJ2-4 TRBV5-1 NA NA TGCGCCAGCAGCTTGGCCTCGGACATTCAGTACTTC CASSLASDIQYF
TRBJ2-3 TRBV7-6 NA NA TGTGCCAGCAGCTTAGCCCTAACGGGGGCGGGCACAGATACGCAGTATTTT CASSLALTGAGTDTQYF
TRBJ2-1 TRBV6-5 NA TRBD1 TGTGCCAGCAGGGGACAGGGCAGGTATGAGCAGTTCTTC CASRGQGRYEQFF
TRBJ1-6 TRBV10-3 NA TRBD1 TGTGCCATCAGGGTCCGGGACAGGGGAGATTCACCCCTCCACTTT CAIRVRDRGDSPLHF
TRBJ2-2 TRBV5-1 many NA TGCGCCAGCAGCTCCGGGACGGGGGCGACCGGGGAGCTGTTTTTT CASSSGTGATGELFF
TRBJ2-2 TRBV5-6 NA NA TGTGCCAGCAGCTTTTATAGCGGGGAGCTGTTTTTT CASSFYSGELFF
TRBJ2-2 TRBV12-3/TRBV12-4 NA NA TGTGCCAGCAGTCAGGGTCGACGGGAGAACACCGGGGAGCTGTTTTTT CASSQGRRENTGELFF
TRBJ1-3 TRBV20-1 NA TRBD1 TGCAGTGCAGTCAGGGGGTCTGGAAACACCATATATTTT CSAVRGSGNTIYF
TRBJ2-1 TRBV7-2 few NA TGTGCCAGCAGCTCCCCGCGCCTTGGATACAATGAGCAGTTCTTC CASSSPRLGYNEQFF
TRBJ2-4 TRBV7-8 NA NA TGTGCCAGCAGCTTAGTGTCCACCGAAAACATTCAGTACTTC CASSLVSTENIQYF
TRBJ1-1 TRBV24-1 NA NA TGTGCCACCAGTGATACACTTCACACTGAAGCTTTCTTT CATSDTLHTEAFF
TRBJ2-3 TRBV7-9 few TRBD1 TGTGCCAGCAGTTCAGGCAGGACAGGGAAGGATACGCAGTATTTT CASSSGRTGKDTQYF
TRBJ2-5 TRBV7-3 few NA TGTGCCAGCAGCTTAGTCGAGCAAGAGACCCAGTACTTC CASSLVEQETQYF
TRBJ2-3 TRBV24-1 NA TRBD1 TGTGCCACCAGCGATACTCCGGGACAGGGGACAGATACGCAGTATTTT CATSDTPGQGTDTQYF
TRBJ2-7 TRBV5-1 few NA TGCGCCAGCAGCTTGATTGCGGACGAGCAGTACTTC CASSLIADEQYF
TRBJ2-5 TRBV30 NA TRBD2 TGTGCCTGGGAGAGGAAGGCTAGCGGGGGGGAAGAGACCCAGTACTTC CAWERKASGGEETQYF
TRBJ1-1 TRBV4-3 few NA TGCGCCAGCAGCCAAGACGGGAGGAGAGGCACTGAAGCTTTCTTT CASSQDGRRGTEAFF
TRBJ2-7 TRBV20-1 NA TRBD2 TGCAGTGCTACCGGGGTAGCGGGGACCTACGAGCAGTACTTC CSATGVAGTYEQYF